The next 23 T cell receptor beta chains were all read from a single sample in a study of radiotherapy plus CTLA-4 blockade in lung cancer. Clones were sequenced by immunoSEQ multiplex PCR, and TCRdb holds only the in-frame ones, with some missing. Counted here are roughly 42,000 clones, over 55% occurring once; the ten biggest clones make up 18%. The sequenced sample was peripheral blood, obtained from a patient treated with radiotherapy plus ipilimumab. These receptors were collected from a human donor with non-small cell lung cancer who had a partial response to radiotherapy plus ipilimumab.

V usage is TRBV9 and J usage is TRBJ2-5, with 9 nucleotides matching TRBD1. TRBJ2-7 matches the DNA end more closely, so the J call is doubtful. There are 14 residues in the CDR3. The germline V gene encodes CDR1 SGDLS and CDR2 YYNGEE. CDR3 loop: CASSVWTGEGEQYF. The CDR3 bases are TGTGCCAGCAGCGTATGGACAGGGGAGGGCGAGCAGTACTTC.

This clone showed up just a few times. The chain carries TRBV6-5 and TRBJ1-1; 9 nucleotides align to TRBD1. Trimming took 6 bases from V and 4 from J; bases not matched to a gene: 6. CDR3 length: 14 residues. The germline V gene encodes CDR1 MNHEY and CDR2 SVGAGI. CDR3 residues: CASRSQGAGTEAFF. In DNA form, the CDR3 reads TGTGCCAGCAGATCACAGGGGGCTGGCACTGAAGCTTTCTTT.

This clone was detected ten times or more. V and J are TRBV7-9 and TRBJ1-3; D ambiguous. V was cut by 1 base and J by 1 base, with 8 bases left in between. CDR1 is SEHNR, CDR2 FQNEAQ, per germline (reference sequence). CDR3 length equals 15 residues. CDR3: CASSLGRESGNTIYF. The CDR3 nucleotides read TGTGCCAGCAGCTTAGGAAGGGAGTCTGGAAACACCATATATTTT.

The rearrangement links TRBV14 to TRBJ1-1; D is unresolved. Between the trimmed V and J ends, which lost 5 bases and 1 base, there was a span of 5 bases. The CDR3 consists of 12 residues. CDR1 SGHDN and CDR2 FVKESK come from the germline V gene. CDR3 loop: CASSSGNTEAFF. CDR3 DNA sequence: TGTGCCAGCAGCTCAGGGAACACTGAAGCTTTCTTT.

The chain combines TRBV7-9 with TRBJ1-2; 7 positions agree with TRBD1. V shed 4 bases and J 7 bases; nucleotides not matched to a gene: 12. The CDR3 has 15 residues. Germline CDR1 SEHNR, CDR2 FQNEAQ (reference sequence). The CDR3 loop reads CASSSPRDSYSGYTF. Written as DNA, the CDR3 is TGTGCCAGCAGCTCCCCCCGGGACAGCTATTCTGGCTACACCTTC. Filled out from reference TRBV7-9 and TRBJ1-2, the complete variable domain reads DTGVSQNPRHKITKRGQNVTFRCDPISEHNRLYWYRQTLGQGPEFLTYFQNEAQLEKSRLLSDRFSAERPKGSFSTLEIQRTEQGDSAMYLCASSSPRDSYSGYTFGSGTRLTVV.

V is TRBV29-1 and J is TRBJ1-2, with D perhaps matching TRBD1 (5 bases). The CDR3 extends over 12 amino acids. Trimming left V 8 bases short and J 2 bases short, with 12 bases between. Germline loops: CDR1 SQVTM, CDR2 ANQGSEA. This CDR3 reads CSTTETNYGYTF. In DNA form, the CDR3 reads TGCAGCACGACAGAAACCAACTATGGCTACACCTTC.

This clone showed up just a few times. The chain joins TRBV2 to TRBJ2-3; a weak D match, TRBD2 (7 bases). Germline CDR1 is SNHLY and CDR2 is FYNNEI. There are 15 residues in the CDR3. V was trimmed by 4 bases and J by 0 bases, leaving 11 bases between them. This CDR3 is CASSGRGASTDTQYF. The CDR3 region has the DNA TGTGCCAGCAGTGGTCGGGGGGCTAGCACAGATACGCAGTATTTT.

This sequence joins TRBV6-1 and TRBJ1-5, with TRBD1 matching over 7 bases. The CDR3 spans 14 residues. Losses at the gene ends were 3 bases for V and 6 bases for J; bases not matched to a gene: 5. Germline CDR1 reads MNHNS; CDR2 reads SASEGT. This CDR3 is CASSEYRGLQPQHF. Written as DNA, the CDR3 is TGTGCCAGCAGTGAGTATAGGGGGCTTCAGCCCCAGCATTTT.

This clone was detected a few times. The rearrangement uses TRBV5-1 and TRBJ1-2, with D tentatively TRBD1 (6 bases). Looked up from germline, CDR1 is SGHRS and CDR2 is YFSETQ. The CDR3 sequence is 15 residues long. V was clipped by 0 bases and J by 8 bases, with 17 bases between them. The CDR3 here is CASSLAAGAGEGYTF. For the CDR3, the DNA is TGCGCCAGCAGCTTGGCCGCGGGGGCGGGAGAAGGCTACACCTTC.

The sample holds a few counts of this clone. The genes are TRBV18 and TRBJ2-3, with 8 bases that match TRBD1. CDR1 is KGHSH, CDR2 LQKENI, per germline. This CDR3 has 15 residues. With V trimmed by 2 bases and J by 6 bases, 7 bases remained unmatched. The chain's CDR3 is CASSPSDRGSDTQYF. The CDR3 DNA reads TGTGCCAGCTCACCAAGTGACAGGGGTTCGGATACGCAGTATTTT. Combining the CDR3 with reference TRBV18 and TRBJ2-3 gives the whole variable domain NAGVMQNPRHLVRRRGQEARLRCSPMKGHSHVYWYRQLPEEGLKFMVYLQKENIIDESGMPKERFSAEFPKEGPSILRIQQVVRGDSAAYFCASSPSDRGSDTQYFGPGTRLTVL.

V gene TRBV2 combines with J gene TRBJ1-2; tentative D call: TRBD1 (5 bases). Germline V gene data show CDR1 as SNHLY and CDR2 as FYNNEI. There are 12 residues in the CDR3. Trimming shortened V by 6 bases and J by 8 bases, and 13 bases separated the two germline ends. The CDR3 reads CASSADRSGYTF. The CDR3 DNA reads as TGTGCCAGCAGCGCAGACAGAAGCGGCTACACCTTC. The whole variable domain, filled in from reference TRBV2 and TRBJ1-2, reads EPEVTQTPSHQVTQMGQEVILRCVPISNHLYFYWYRQILGQKVEFLVSFYNNEISEKSEIFDDQFSVERPDGSNFTLKIRSTKLEDSAMYFCASSADRSGYTFGSGTRLTVV.

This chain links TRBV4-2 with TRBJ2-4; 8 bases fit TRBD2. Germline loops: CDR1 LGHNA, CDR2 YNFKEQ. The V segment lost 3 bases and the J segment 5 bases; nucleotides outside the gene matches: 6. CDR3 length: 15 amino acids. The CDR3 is CASSHLGGAQNIQYF. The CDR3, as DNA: TGTGCCAGCAGCCATCTCGGGGGGGCGCAAAACATTCAGTACTTC.

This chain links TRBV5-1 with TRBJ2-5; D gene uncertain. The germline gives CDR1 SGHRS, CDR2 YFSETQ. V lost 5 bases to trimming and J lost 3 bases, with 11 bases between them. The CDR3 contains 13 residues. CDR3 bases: TGCGCCAGCAGTGGCCAAGTCGAAGAGACCCAGTACTTC. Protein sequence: CASSGQVEETQYF.

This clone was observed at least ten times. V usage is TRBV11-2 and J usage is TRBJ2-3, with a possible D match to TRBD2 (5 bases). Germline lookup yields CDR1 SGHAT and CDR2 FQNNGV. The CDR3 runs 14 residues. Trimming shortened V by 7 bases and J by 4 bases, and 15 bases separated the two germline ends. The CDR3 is CASTDSWGPDTQYF. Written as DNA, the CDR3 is TGTGCCAGCACGGACTCTTGGGGTCCAGATACGCAGTATTTT. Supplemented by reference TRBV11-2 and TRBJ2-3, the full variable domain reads EAGVAQSPRYKIIEKRQSVAFWCNPISGHATLYWYQQILGQGPKLLIQFQNNGVVDDSQLPKDRFSAERLKGVDSTLKIQPAKLEDSAVYLCASTDSWGPDTQYFGPGTRLTVL.

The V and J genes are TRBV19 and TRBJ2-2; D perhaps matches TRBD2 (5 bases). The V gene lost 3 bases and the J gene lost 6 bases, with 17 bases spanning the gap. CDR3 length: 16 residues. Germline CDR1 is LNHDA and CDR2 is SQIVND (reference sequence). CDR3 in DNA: TGTGCCAGTAGTATGAGGGCTATCCTCAGTCCCGGGGAGCTGTTTTTT. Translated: CASSMRAILSPGELFF.

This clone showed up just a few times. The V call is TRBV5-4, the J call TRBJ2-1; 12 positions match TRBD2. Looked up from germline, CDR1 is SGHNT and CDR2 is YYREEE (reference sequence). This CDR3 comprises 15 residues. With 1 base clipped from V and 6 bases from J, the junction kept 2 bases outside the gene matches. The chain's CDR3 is CASSLKTSGSNEQFF. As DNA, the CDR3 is TGTGCCAGCAGCTTGAAGACTAGCGGGAGCAATGAGCAGTTCTTC.

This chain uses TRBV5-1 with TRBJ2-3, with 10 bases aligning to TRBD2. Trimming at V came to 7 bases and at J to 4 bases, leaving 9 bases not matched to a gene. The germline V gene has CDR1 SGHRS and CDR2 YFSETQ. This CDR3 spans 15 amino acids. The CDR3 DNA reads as TGCGCCAGCGCCCCGGGTAGCGGGGGGTCAGATACGCAGTATTTT. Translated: CASAPGSGGSDTQYF. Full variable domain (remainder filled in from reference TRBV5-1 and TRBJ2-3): KAGVTQTPRYLIKTRGQQVTLSCSPISGHRSVSWYQQTPGQGLQFLFEYFSETQRNKGNFPGRFSGRQFSNSRSEMNVSTLELGDSALYLCASAPGSGGSDTQYFGPGTRLTVL.

In DNA, the CDR3 is TGTGCCAGCAGTGAAGCCCCGGCGGTTACCGGGGAGCTGTTTTTT. The encoded protein is CASSEAPAVTGELFF. The rearrangement uses TRBV6-1 and TRBJ2-2; D unclear. The V end was cut by 0 bases, the J end by 5 bases, with 10 bases between. This CDR3 region has 15 residues. In germline, CDR1 is MNHNS, CDR2 SASEGT.

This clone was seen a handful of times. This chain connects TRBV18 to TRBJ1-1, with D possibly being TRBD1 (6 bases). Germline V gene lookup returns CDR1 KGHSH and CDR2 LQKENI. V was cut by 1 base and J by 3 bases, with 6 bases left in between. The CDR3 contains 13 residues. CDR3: CASSPRTDTEAFF. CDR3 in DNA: TGTGCCAGCTCACCACGGACAGACACTGAAGCTTTCTTT. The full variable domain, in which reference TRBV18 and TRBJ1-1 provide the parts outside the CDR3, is NAGVMQNPRHLVRRRGQEARLRCSPMKGHSHVYWYRQLPEEGLKFMVYLQKENIIDESGMPKERFSAEFPKEGPSILRIQQVVRGDSAAYFCASSPRTDTEAFFGQGTRLTVV.

The CDR3 loop reads CASSFGTGHSRYTF. The CDR3 nucleotides read TGTGCCAGCAGTTTTGGGACAGGGCATTCTCGCTACACCTTC. The chain is built from TRBV28 and TRBJ1-2, with 9 positions matching TRBD1. Germline CDR1 is MDHEN and CDR2 is SYDVKM. J was trimmed by 9 bases and V by 3 bases; bases with no gene match: 8. The CDR3 sequence is 14 residues long.

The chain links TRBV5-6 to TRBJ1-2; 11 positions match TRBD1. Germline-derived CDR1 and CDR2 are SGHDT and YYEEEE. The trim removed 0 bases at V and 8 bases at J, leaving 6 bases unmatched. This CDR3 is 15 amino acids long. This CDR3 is CASSLVDRGLGGYTF. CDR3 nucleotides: TGTGCCAGCAGCTTGGTGGACAGGGGGCTAGGGGGCTACACCTTC. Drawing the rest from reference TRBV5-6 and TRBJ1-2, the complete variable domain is DAGVTQSPTHLIKTRGQQVTLRCSPKSGHDTVSWYQQALGQGPQFIFQYYEEEERQRGNFPDRFSGHQFPNYSSELNVNALLLGDSALYLCASSLVDRGLGGYTFGSGTRLTVV.

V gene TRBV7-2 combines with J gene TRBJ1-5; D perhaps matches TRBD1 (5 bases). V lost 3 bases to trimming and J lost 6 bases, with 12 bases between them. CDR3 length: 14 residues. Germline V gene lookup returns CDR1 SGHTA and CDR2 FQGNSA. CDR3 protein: CASSFSGGGQPQHF. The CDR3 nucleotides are TGTGCCAGCAGCTTTTCGGGGGGAGGTCAGCCCCAGCATTTT.

The chain's CDR3 is CASTPGTEGEKLFF. CDR3 bases: TGTGCCAGCACCCCCGGGACAGAAGGGGAAAAACTGTTTTTT. The J gene is TRBJ1-4, the V gene TRBV7-9; 7 nucleotides match TRBD1. Germline V gene data show CDR1 as SEHNR and CDR2 as FQNEAQ (reference sequence). This CDR3 spans 14 amino acids. Trimming took 7 bases from V and 8 from J; bases not matched to a gene: 10.